These 18 T cell receptor beta chains share one sample of origin, sequenced in a study of technical replicates of blood from a handful of donors. Assay used: immunoSEQ multiplex PCR; TCRdb lists only in-frame clones, some missing. This table has tens of thousands of clones, 90% to 95% appearing once. The sequenced sample was T cells isolated from PBMCs. These receptors were obtained from a human donor in good health.

The CDR3 nucleotides are TGTGCCAGCAACTCCCTTTCTAACTATGGCTACACCTTC. Encoded protein: CASNSLSNYGYTF. V is TRBV2 and J is TRBJ1-2, with unresolved D. The CDR3 contains 13 residues. Germline CDR1 SNHLY, CDR2 FYNNEI. Trimming took 7 bases from V and 0 from J, leaving 9 bases between them.

The chain combines TRBV7-6 with TRBJ2-1; D may be TRBD2 (5 bases). Trimming left V 5 bases short and J 2 bases short, with 16 bases between. The CDR3 is 16 residues long. Germline values: CDR1 SGHVS, CDR2 FNYEAQ. Here the CDR3 reads CASSPTLRGTYNEQFF. CDR3 sequence (DNA): TGTGCCAGCAGCCCTACTCTCCGGGGAACCTACAATGAGCAGTTCTTC.

The chain recombines TRBV5-4 with TRBJ1-3; D is ambiguous. The CDR3 consists of 14 residues. Per the germline V gene, CDR1 is SGHNT and CDR2 is YYREEE (reference sequence). V was clipped by 4 bases and J by 4 bases, with 12 bases between them. CDR3 amino acids: CASSNSRGGNTIYF. The CDR3 DNA sequence: TGTGCCAGCAGCAACTCGAGAGGGGGAAACACCATATATTTT.

The gene calls are TRBV18 and TRBJ1-3, with D hard to call. Trimming cost V 4 bases and J 4 bases, with 2 bases left between them. Germline values: CDR1 KGHSH, CDR2 LQKENI. CDR3 length: 11 residues. CDR3 residues: CASSLGNTIYF. CDR3 nucleotides: TGTGCCAGCTCACTAGGAAACACCATATATTTT.

V usage is TRBV7-2 and J usage is TRBJ2-1; 10 bases agree with TRBD2. CDR1 is SGHTA, CDR2 FQGNSA, per germline. The V gene end was trimmed by 5 bases and the J gene end by 7 bases; junction bases not matched to a gene: 11. The CDR3 is 16 amino acids. Here the CDR3 reads CASSAQPGLATNEQFF. The CDR3 nucleotides are TGTGCCAGCAGCGCCCAGCCGGGACTAGCGACGAATGAGCAGTTCTTC.

The CDR3 sequence: CASSLAHTSSYEQYF. CDR3 in DNA: TGTGCCAGCAGCTTAGCACATACAAGCTCCTACGAGCAGTACTTC. The chain carries TRBV7-6 and TRBJ2-7; D gene uncertain. V gave up 0 bases and J gave up 0 bases, with 9 bases separating them. CDR1 is SGHVS, CDR2 FNYEAQ, per germline. The CDR3 spans 15 residues.

As to this clone: Germline is not matched at one junction end, which may reflect a read error. Here the CDR3 reads CASSLSGGDTEVFF. The CDR3 bases are TGCGCCAGCAGCTTGTCCGGGGGGGACACTGAAGTTTTCTTT. The chain couples TRBV5-1 to TRBJ1-1; a possible D gene is TRBD1 (6 bases). Germline V gene sequence: CDR1 SGHRS, CDR2 YFSETQ. This CDR3 is 14 amino acids long.

The chain uses TRBV7-9 and TRBJ1-5, with a tentative D call TRBD1 (5 bases). The CDR3 has 12 amino acids. V gave up 1 base and J gave up 8 bases, with 6 bases separating them. CDR1 and CDR2 (germline): SEHNR, FQNEAQ (reference sequence). The CDR3 loop reads CASSLGGEPQHF. CDR3 sequence (DNA): TGTGCCAGCAGCTTAGGGGGGGAGCCCCAGCATTTT.

V gene TRBV15 combines with J gene TRBJ2-5, with 9 bases that match TRBD1. J was trimmed by 4 bases and V by 2 bases; bases with no gene match: 2. The CDR3 runs 14 residues. The germline V gene encodes CDR1 LNHNV and CDR2 YYDKDF (reference sequence). CDR3 sequence reads: CATSRTTGGETQYF. For the CDR3, the DNA is TGTGCCACCAGCAGAACGACAGGGGGAGAGACCCAGTACTTC. Filled out from reference TRBV15 and TRBJ2-5, the complete variable domain reads DAMVIQNPRYQVTQFGKPVTLSCSQTLNHNVMYWYQQKSSQAPKLLFHYYDKDFNNEADTPDNFQSRRPNTSFCFLDIRSPGLGDTAMYLCATSRTTGGETQYFGPGTRLLVL.

In nucleotides, the CDR3 is TGTGCCAGCAAGGGGATTGGCTACACCTTC. This sequence encodes CASKGIGYTF. The chain couples TRBV28 to TRBJ1-2, with D perhaps TRBD1 (5 bases). Trimming removed 7 bases from V and 7 bases from J, with 7 bases in between. The CDR3 spans 10 residues. Germline CDR1 reads MDHEN; CDR2 reads SYDVKM.

The gene calls are TRBV25-1 and TRBJ2-1; 7 bases fit TRBD1. The CDR3 runs to 18 residues. The germline V gene has CDR1 MGHDK and CDR2 SYGVNS. V dropped 4 bases and J dropped 3; count of bases not matched to a gene: 15. The DNA for the CDR3 is TGTGCCAGCAGTGTTACAGGGGCTGGGTCCCAATTCTACAATGAGCAGTTCTTC. Its protein product is CASSVTGAGSQFYNEQFF.

The rearrangement joins TRBV2 to TRBJ2-2; 7 bases agree with TRBD2. The CDR3 length is 15 residues. Trimming removed 4 bases from V and 5 bases from J; junction bases left unmatched: 7. CDR1 and CDR2 (germline): SNHLY, FYNNEI. The CDR3 spells CASSGTRSQTGELFF. The CDR3 DNA reads as TGTGCCAGCAGTGGGACTAGATCGCAAACCGGGGAGCTGTTTTTT.

The chain carries TRBV27 and TRBJ2-7, with TRBD2 matching 8 bases. Losses at the gene ends were 2 bases for V and 0 bases for J; bases not matched to a gene: 3. This CDR3 has 15 amino acids. Per germline, CDR1 MNHEY and CDR2 SMNVEV (reference sequence). The CDR3 region has the DNA TGTGCCAGCAGTTTAAGCGGGAGTACCTCCTACGAGCAGTACTTC. It specifies CASSLSGSTSYEQYF.

The rearrangement links TRBV27 to TRBJ2-2, with D perhaps TRBD2 (6 bases). Per the germline V gene, CDR1 is MNHEY and CDR2 is SMNVEV (reference sequence). The CDR3 covers 17 residues. The V and J ends lost 7 bases and 5 bases respectively, with 23 bases between them. The CDR3 DNA follows: TGTGCCAGCACCGCAGGACCCCGAACACGGGGGACCGGGGAGCTGTTTTTT. It is translated as CASTAGPRTRGTGELFF.

The chain is built from TRBV5-1 and TRBJ2-3; unclear D gene. CDR1 is SGHRS and CDR2 is YFSETQ in the germline V gene. Trimming stripped 0 bases from V and 2 bases from J, with 10 bases between. CDR3 length equals 15 residues. The CDR3 loop is CASSLGHLFTDTQYF. The CDR3 nucleotides read TGCGCCAGCAGCTTGGGGCACCTCTTCACAGATACGCAGTATTTT.

The chain links TRBV6-1 to TRBJ2-1; 11 nucleotides match TRBD1. V shed 3 bases and J 7 bases; nucleotides not matched to a gene: 5. CDR1 is MNHNS, CDR2 SASEGT, per germline. The CDR3 length is 15 residues. The CDR3 DNA reads as TGTGCCAGCAGTGAGAAGGGACAGGGGGGGAATGAGCAGTTCTTC. Translated: CASSEKGQGGNEQFF.

The J gene is TRBJ1-1, the V gene TRBV5-6; 7 positions match TRBD1. The V segment lost 1 base and the J segment 5 bases; nucleotides outside the gene matches: 14. Germline V gives CDR1 SGHDT, CDR2 YYEEEE. This CDR3 has 17 amino acids. The CDR3 sequence is CASSLFLTGSISTEAFF. For the CDR3, the DNA is TGTGCCAGCAGCTTGTTCCTGACAGGGTCAATAAGTACTGAAGCTTTCTTT.

In its sample, this clone was seen once. CDR3 amino acids: CASSRALDSYLMNTEAFF. For the CDR3, the DNA is TGTGCCAGCAGCCGAGCCCTAGACAGCTACCTCATGAACACTGAAGCTTTCTTT. This chain links TRBV27 with TRBJ1-1, with D possibly TRBD1 on 5 matching bases. Between the trimmed V and J ends, which lost 6 bases and 0 bases, there was a span of 23 bases. The CDR3 runs 18 residues. Germline V gives CDR1 MNHEY, CDR2 SMNVEV (reference sequence).